This record looks at one TCR beta chain sequence and its context. Antigen unknown. This CDR3 region has 14 residues. Germline CDR1 is SGHTS and CDR2 is YDEGEE. Trimming removed 4 bases at V and 0 bases at J, with 8 bases between. The data were taken from a study of OX40 agonist ivuxolimab in advanced cancers. As for the study in general: At 75% to 90% male, the cohort had a mean age of approximately 64 years, ranging from about 20 to 90.

Assay used: immunoSEQ multiplex PCR; TCRdb lists only in-frame clones, some missing. Here the sample spans 78,000 or so clones, approximately 90% being singletons. Blood got drawn at baseline, again on cycle 4 day 1, and then on cycle 7 day 1. General study findings and limits: Nonresponders included some who also had low normalized T-cell clonal expansion. At 0.1 to 3.0 mg/kg, clonal expansion of CD4+ and CD8+ blood T cells had occurred by week 6.

The material sequenced was CD4+ or CD8+ T cells sorted from blood, taken in a trial of the OX40 agonist ivuxolimab. This TCR derives from an adult with an advanced solid tumor such as melanoma, head and neck, liver or kidney cancer. The chain is built from TRBV5-8 and TRBJ2-1, with D perhaps TRBD1 (5 bases). This chain's CDR3 is CASSRGSSYNEQFF. The CDR3 DNA reads TGTGCCAGCAGCAGGGGTTCCTCCTACAATGAGCAGTTCTTC.